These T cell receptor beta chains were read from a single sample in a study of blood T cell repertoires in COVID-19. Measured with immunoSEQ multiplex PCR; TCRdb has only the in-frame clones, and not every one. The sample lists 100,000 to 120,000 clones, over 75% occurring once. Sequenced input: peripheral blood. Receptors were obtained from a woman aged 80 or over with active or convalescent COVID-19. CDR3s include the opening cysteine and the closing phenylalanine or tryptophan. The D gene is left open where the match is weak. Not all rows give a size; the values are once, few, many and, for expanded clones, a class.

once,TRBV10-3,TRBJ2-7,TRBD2,TGTGCCATCAGTGAGTCACCGCGACTAGCGGGAGGGTACGAGCAGTACTTC,CAISESPRLAGGYEQYF
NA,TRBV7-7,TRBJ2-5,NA,TGTGCCAGCAGCTATACAGGCGGACTGAGGGGGTGGGAGACCCAGTACTTC,CASSYTGGLRGWETQYF
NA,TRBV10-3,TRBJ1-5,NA,TGTGCCATCAGTGGGACAGAGGATCAGCCCCAGCATTTT,CAISGTEDQPQHF
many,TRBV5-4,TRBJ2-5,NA,TGTGCCAGCAGCTTGGGTGGGGCCCAAGAGACCCAGTACTTC,CASSLGGAQETQYF
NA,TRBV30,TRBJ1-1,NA,TGTGCCTGCAATAAGGCGGTTAACACTGAAGCTTTCTTT,CACNKAVNTEAFF
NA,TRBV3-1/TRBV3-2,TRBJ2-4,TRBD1,TGTGCCAGCAGCCACCACAGGGGCCTAGCCAAAAACATTCAGTACTTC,CASSHHRGLAKNIQYF
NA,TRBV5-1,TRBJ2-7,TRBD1,TGCGCCAGCAGCTGGGATACCGGGACAGGGCCTTCCTACGAGCAGTACTTC,CASSWDTGTGPSYEQYF
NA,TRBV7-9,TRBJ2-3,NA,TGTGCCAGCAGCTTTTGGCTGAACCAAAAGGGGGATACGCAGTATTTT,CASSFWLNQKGDTQYF
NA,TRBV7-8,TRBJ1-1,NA,TGTGCCAGCAGCTTAGTTGGCGGCCAAAACACTGAAGCTTTCTTT,CASSLVGGQNTEAFF
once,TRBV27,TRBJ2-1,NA,TGTGCCAGCAGTTTAAAACTTAGTCCCAATTTACAGTTCTTC,CASSLKLSPNLQFF
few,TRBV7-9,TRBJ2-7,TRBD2,TGTGCCAGCAGCCAAGACTTAGGACTAGCTACCTACGAGCAGTACTTC,CASSQDLGLATYEQYF
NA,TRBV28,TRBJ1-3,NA,TGTGCCAGCATCCAATCCTCTGGAAACACCATATATTTT,CASIQSSGNTIYF
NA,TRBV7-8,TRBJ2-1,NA,TGTGCCAGCAGCTTCTCGGCGGGATTGAGCTCCTACAATGAGCAGTTCTTC,CASSFSAGLSSYNEQFF
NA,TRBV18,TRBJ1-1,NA,TGTGCCAGCTCACCCCTCCTATTCGGACAGAAGATTAACACTGAAGCTTTCTTT,CASSPLLFGQKINTEAFF